A single T cell receptor beta chain is shown here with its context. These data belong to a study of shared clonotypes between healthy human individuals. The junction had 4 bases not matched to a gene; V was cut back by 8 bases and J by 1 base. CDR3 size: 14 residues. Germline values: CDR1 SGHRS, CDR2 YFSETQ. The method was immunoSEQ multiplex PCR; TCRdb's version includes in-frame clones alone and lacks a portion of them. Of about 530,000 clones detected, about 96% appear once; the ten largest clones hold under 0.06%. J is TRBJ2-7 and V is TRBV5-1; TRBD2 aligns across 12 bases. The receptor was isolated from a woman in her 30s in good health. The sequencing sample was made of naive CD4+ T cells sorted from blood. Subset in this sample: CD45RA+ positively selected. This chain's CDR3 is CASRTSGTSYEQYF. CDR3 sequence (DNA): TGCGCCAGTCGGACTAGCGGGACATCCTACGAGCAGTACTTC.